The 19 T cell receptor beta chains below all came from one sample that was sequenced in a study of CD8 T cells in Susac syndrome. Roughly 0.45 to 1 ug RNA was reverse transcribed with random hexamers. TCRdb redid the calling of the immunoSEQ multiplex PCR reads with MiXCR, one entry per CDR3 protein. The sample has about 180,000 distinct CDR3 sequences; around 94% are singletons. Sequencing was carried out using CD4+ T cells from PBMCs. The source is a human donor with Susac syndrome.

The chain recombines TRBV7-8 with TRBJ1-5; D not resolved. This CDR3 comprises 15 residues. From germline, CDR1 is SGHVS and CDR2 FQNEAQ. The V end lost 6 bases, the J end lost 0 bases, and 12 bases lay between the germline ends. The CDR3 region is CASRLNQNSNQPQHF. CDR3 nucleotide sequence: TGTGCCAGCAGACTCAACCAAAATAGCAATCAGCCCCAGCATTTT. Based on the CDR3 plus reference TRBV7-8 and TRBJ1-5, the full variable domain is GAGVSQSPRYKVAKRGQDVALRCDPISGHVSLFWYQQALGQGPEFLTYFQNEAQLDKSGLPSDRFFAERPEGSVSTLKIQRTQQEDSAVYLCASRLNQNSNQPQHFGDGTRLSIL.

The chain links TRBV11-2 to TRBJ2-2; either TRBD1 or TRBD2 may supply D (7 bases each). CDR1 SGHAT and CDR2 FQNNGV come from the germline V gene. Trimming cost V 3 bases and J 5 bases, with 13 bases left between them. The CDR3 extends over 15 amino acids. CDR3: CASSLNRGGTGELFF. DNA for the CDR3: TGTGCCAGCAGCTTGAACAGGGGAGGGACCGGGGAGCTGTTTTTT.

This clonotype turned up a few times. The chain combines TRBV6-2 or TRBV6-3 with TRBJ2-7; TRBD1 matches at 7 bases. CDR1 MNHEY and CDR2 SVGEGT come from the germline V gene. This CDR3 spans 13 amino acids. V lost 6 bases and J lost 3; bases outside the gene matches: 5. CDR3 protein: CASSRRQGYEQYF. DNA of the CDR3: TGTGCCAGCAGCCGTCGACAGGGCTACGAGCAGTACTTC.

This clonotype came up a few times. V gene TRBV18 combines with J gene TRBJ2-5, with TRBD1 matching over 8 bases. This CDR3 spans 13 amino acids. CDR1 is KGHSH and CDR2 is LQKENI in the germline V gene. J lost 5 bases, V lost 6 bases, and 5 bases had no gene match. The CDR3 loop reads CASSLGQEETQYF. For the CDR3, the DNA is TGTGCCAGCTCCCTGGGACAGGAGGAGACCCAGTACTTC. The whole variable domain, remainder taken from reference TRBV18 and TRBJ2-5, is NAGVMQNPRHLVRRRGQEARLRCSPMKGHSHVYWYRQLPEEGLKFMVYLQKENIIDESGMPKERFSAEFPKEGPSILRIQQVVRGDSAAYFCASSLGQEETQYFGPGTRLLVL.

The genes are TRBV20-1 and TRBJ2-5, with a tentative D call TRBD1 (5 bases). The germline gives CDR1 DFQATT, CDR2 SNEGSKA (reference sequence). This CDR3 spans 13 amino acids. Trimming removed 1 base from V and 4 bases from J, with 10 bases in between. The CDR3 DNA sequence: TGCAGTGCTAGAGTGGTAGGGGCAGAGACCCAGTACTTC. Its protein product is CSARVVGAETQYF.

This clonotype was seen a few times. The rearrangement joins TRBV7-2 to TRBJ1-1, with D unresolved. V lost 5 bases, J lost 0 bases, and 7 bases lay in between. Germline-derived CDR1 and CDR2 are SGHTA and FQGNSA. The CDR3 is 13 residues long. Here the CDR3 DNA reads TGTGCCAGCAGCCCCGATCTGAACACTGAAGCTTTCTTT. This translates into CASSPDLNTEAFF.

The chain carries TRBV4-3 and TRBJ1-1, with D tentatively TRBD1 (5 bases). Per germline, CDR1 LGHNA and CDR2 YSLEER. V was clipped by 1 base and J by 4 bases, with 10 bases between them. The CDR3 extends over 14 amino acids. This chain's CDR3 is CASSQVSGGTEAFF. The CDR3 DNA reads TGCGCCAGCAGCCAAGTTTCGGGGGGCACTGAAGCTTTCTTT.

The rearrangement uses TRBV3-1 and TRBJ2-2, with TRBD1 as a possible D gene (5 bases). The CDR3 loop spans 17 amino acids. Germline CDR1 LGHDT, CDR2 YNNKEL (reference sequence). V gave up 0 bases and J gave up 0 bases, with 11 bases separating them. As DNA, the CDR3 is TGTGCCAGCAGCCAAGAGAAGTGGACAACGAACACCGGGGAGCTGTTTTTT. Its translation is CASSQEKWTTNTGELFF.

In DNA, the CDR3 is TGTGCCAGCAGCCCGTCTGGAGGGGGCTCCTACAATGAGCAGTTCTTC. Encoded protein: CASSPSGGGSYNEQFF. J is TRBJ2-1 and V is TRBV7-9; D may correspond to TRBD1 or TRBD2 (6 bases each). The CDR3 contains 16 residues. The germline V gene encodes CDR1 SEHNR and CDR2 FQNEAQ (reference sequence). V was pared by 5 bases and J by 0 bases, with 14 bases between. Variable domain in full (rest from reference TRBV7-9 and TRBJ2-1): DTGVSQNPRHKITKRGQNVTFRCDPISEHNRLYWYRQTLGQGPEFLTYFQNEAQLEKSRLLSDRFSAERPKGSFSTLEIQRTEQGDSAMYLCASSPSGGGSYNEQFFGPGTRLTVL.

This rearrangement joins TRBV9 to TRBJ1-4, with 8 bases fitting TRBD1. CDR3 length: 15 residues. V gave up 4 bases and J gave up 8 bases; unmatched junction bases: 10. From germline, CDR1 is SGDLS and CDR2 YYNGEE. CDR3 sequence (DNA): TGTGCCAGCAGCCCCCGGGGACAGGTAAAAGAAAAACTGTTTTTT. This sequence encodes CASSPRGQVKEKLFF.

V gene TRBV19 combines with J gene TRBJ2-2; no reliable D call. With 2 bases removed from V and 7 bases from J, the gap between germline ends came to 8 bases. The CDR3 extends over 13 amino acids. CDR1 and CDR2 from the germline V gene are LNHDA and SQIVND (reference sequence). The chain's CDR3 is CASSITRDGELFF. The CDR3 region has the DNA TGTGCCAGTAGTATAACCAGAGACGGGGAGCTGTTTTTT.

The J gene is TRBJ2-2, the V gene TRBV27; the D gene could be TRBD1 or TRBD2 (5 bases each). Germline loops: CDR1 MNHEY, CDR2 SMNVEV (reference sequence). V lost 5 bases, J lost 8 bases, and 15 bases lay in between. This CDR3 spans 14 amino acids. The DNA of the CDR3 is TGTGCCAGCAGTCCCTGGGGGAGTAAGGGGGAGCTGTTTTTT. This sequence encodes CASSPWGSKGELFF.

The chain combines TRBV2 with TRBJ2-3; tentatively, D is TRBD1 or TRBD2 (5 bases each). The germline CDR1 and CDR2 sequences are SNHLY and FYNNEI. This CDR3 region has 13 residues. Trimming stripped 7 bases from V and 2 bases from J, with 10 bases between. This chain's CDR3 is CASNRDLTDTQYF. The CDR3, as DNA: TGTGCCAGCAACCGGGACCTCACAGATACGCAGTATTTT. The variable domain in full, with the rest retrieved from reference TRBV2 and TRBJ2-3, is EPEVTQTPSHQVTQMGQEVILRCVPISNHLYFYWYRQILGQKVEFLVSFYNNEISEKSEIFDDQFSVERPDGSNFTLKIRSTKLEDSAMYFCASNRDLTDTQYFGPGTRLTVL.

V and J are TRBV29-1 and TRBJ2-1; maybe TRBD1 (5 bases). The ends were cut back, 3 bases at V and 4 bases at J, with 7 bases in the middle. CDR3 size: 12 residues. Germline-derived CDR1 and CDR2 are SQVTM and ANQGSEA. The chain's CDR3 is CSVDPGYNEQFF. CDR3 sequence (DNA): TGCAGCGTTGACCCAGGGTACAATGAGCAGTTCTTC.

This chain connects TRBV7-2 to TRBJ2-5; the match to TRBD2 covers 9 bases. The ends lost 9 bases at V and 5 bases at J; junction bases unmatched: 4. Germline V CDR1 and CDR2: SGHTA, FQGNSA. The CDR3 is 12 residues long. The CDR3 nucleotides are TGTGCCAGTTCTAGCGGGGTCGAGACCCAGTACTTC. Translating gives CASSSGVETQYF.

This clonotype was seen just once. The chain recombines TRBV27 with TRBJ1-5, with 8 positions matching TRBD1. The V segment lost 6 bases and the J segment 1 base; nucleotides outside the gene matches: 14. Germline V gives CDR1 MNHEY, CDR2 SMNVEV (reference sequence). This CDR3 spans 18 amino acids. In nucleotides, the CDR3 is TGTGCCAGCAGCCCGCGGAGACAGGGGTTGACGAGCAATCAGCCCCAGCATTTT. This translates into CASSPRRQGLTSNQPQHF.

This chain links TRBV4-3 with TRBJ1-2, with TRBD1 matching over 8 bases. The CDR3 extends over 13 amino acids. Germline V gene sequence: CDR1 LGHNA, CDR2 YSLEER. Trimming removed 0 bases from V and 10 bases from J; junction bases left unmatched: 4. The CDR3 sequence is CASSQEAGGFYTF. The CDR3 DNA is TGCGCCAGCAGCCAAGAGGCAGGGGGCTTCTACACCTTC.

J is TRBJ2-1 and V is TRBV25-1, with a weak D call TRBD2 (9 bases). V was pared by 3 bases and J by 7 bases, with 22 bases between. Per germline, CDR1 MGHDK and CDR2 SYGVNS. The CDR3 length is 17 residues. CDR3 sequence: CASSETGASGRLNEQFF. The CDR3 nucleotides are TGTGCCAGCAGTGAGACAGGGGCGAGCGGGAGGCTTAATGAGCAGTTCTTC.

The V and J genes are TRBV29-1 and TRBJ1-2, with TRBD1 matching 8 bases. Germline CDR1 SQVTM, CDR2 ANQGSEA. CDR3 length equals 15 residues. The V gene end was trimmed by 5 bases and the J gene end by 4 bases; junction bases not matched to a gene: 12. CDR3: CSVLVRDRIPYGYTF. The CDR3 bases are TGCAGCGTTCTTGTCCGGGACAGGATCCCCTATGGCTACACCTTC.